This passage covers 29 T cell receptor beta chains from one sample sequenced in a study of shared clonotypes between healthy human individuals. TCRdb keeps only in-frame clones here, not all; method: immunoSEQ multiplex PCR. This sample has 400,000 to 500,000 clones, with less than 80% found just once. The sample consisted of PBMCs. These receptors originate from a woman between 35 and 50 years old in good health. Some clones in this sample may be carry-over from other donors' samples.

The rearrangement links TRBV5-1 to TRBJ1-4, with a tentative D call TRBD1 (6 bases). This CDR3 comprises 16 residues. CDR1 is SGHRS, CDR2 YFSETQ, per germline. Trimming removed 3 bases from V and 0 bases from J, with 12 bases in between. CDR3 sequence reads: CASSSRDTTTNEKLFF. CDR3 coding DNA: TGCGCCAGCAGCTCAAGGGACACTACAACTAATGAAAAACTGTTTTTT.

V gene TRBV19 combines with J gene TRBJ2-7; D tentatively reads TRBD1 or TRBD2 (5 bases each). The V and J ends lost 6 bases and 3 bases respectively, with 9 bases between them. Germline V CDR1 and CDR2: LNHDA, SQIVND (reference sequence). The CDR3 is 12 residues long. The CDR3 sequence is CASSRDHYEQYF. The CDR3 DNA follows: TGTGCCAGTAGCCGGGACCACTACGAGCAGTACTTC.

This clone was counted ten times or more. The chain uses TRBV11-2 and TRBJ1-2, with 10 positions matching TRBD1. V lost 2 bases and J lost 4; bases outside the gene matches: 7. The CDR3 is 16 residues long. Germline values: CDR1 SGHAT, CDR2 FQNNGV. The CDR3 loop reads CASSLTPDRGAYGYTF. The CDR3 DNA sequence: TGTGCCAGCAGCTTAACCCCGGACAGGGGGGCCTATGGCTACACCTTC.

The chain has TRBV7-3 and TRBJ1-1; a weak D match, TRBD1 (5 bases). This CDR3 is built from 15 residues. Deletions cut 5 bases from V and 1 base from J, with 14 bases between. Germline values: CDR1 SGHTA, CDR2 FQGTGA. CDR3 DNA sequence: TGTGCCAGCAGCCTGGAGGGGTCGGGGAACACTGAAGCTTTCTTT. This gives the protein CASSLEGSGNTEAFF.

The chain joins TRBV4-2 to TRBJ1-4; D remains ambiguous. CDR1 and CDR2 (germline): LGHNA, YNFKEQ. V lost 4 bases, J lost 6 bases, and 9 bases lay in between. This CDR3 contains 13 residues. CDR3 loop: CASSPAEDEKLFF. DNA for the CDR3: TGTGCCAGCAGCCCGGCAGAGGATGAAAAACTGTTTTTT.

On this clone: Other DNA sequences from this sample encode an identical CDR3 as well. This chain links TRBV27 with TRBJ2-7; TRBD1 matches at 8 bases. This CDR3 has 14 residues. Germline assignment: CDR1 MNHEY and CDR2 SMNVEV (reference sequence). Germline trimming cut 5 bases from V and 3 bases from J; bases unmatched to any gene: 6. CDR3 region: CASSLGTGRYEQYF. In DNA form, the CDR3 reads TGTGCCAGCAGTCTCGGGACAGGTCGCTACGAGCAGTACTTC.

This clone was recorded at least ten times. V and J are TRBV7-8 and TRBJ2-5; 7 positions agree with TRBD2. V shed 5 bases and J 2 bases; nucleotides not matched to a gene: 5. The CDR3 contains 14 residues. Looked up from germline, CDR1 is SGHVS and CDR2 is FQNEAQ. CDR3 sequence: CASSTGGQQETQYF. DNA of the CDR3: TGTGCCAGCAGCACGGGAGGCCAACAAGAGACCCAGTACTTC. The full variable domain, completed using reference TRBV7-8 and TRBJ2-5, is GAGVSQSPRYKVAKRGQDVALRCDPISGHVSLFWYQQALGQGPEFLTYFQNEAQLDKSGLPSDRFFAERPEGSVSTLKIQRTQQEDSAVYLCASSTGGQQETQYFGPGTRLLVL.

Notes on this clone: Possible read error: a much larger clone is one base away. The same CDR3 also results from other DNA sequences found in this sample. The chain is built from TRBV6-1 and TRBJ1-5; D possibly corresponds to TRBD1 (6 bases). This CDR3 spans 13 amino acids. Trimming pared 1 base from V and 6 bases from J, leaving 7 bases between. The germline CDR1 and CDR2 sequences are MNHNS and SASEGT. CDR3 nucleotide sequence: TGTGCCAGCAGTGAAGAGGGGGGTCAGCCCCAGCATTTT. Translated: CASSEEGGQPQHF.

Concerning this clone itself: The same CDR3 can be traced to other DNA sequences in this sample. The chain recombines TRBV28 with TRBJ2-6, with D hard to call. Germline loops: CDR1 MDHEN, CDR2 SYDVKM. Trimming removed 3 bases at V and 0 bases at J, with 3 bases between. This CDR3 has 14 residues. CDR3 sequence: CASSLGSGANVLTF. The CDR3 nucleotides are TGTGCCAGCAGTTTGGGCTCTGGGGCCAACGTCCTGACTTTC.

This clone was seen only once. The CDR3: CASSKSVPHNSPLHF. For the CDR3, the DNA is TGTGCCAGCAGTAAGAGCGTCCCGCATAATTCACCCCTCCACTTT. The chain carries TRBV2 and TRBJ1-6; D remains ambiguous. V lost 5 bases and J lost 5, with 13 bases in between. The CDR3 is made up of 15 amino acids. Looked up from germline, CDR1 is SNHLY and CDR2 is FYNNEI.

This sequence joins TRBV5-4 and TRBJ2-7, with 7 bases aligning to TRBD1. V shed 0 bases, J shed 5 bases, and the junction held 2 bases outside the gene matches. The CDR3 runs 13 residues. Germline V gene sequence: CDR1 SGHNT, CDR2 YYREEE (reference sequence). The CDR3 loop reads CASSLDRGHEQYF. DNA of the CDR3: TGTGCCAGCAGCTTGGACAGGGGCCACGAGCAGTACTTC.

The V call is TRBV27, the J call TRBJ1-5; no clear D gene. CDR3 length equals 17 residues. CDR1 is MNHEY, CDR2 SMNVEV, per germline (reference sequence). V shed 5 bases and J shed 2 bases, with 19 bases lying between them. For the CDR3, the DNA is TGTGCCAGCAGTCCAAGCCCAAGGGAACGGCGCAATCAGCCCCAGCATTTT. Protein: CASSPSPRERRNQPQHF.

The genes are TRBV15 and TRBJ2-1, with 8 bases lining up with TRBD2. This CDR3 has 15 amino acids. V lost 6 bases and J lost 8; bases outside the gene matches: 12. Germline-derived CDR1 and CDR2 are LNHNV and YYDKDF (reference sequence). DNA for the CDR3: TGTGCCACCAGGGGACTAGTGGGGACCCTGTATGAGCAGTTCTTC. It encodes CATRGLVGTLYEQFF.

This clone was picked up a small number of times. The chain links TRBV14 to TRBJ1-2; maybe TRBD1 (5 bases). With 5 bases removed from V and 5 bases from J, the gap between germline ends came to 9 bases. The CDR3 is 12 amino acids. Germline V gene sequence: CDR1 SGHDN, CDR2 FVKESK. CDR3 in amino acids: CASSSGRYGYTF. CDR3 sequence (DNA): TGTGCCAGCAGCTCAGGGCGTTATGGCTACACCTTC. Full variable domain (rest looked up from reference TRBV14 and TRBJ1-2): EAGVTQFPSHSVIEKGQTVTLRCDPISGHDNLYWYRRVMGKEIKFLLHFVKESKQDESGMPNNRFLAERTGGTYSTLKVQPAELEDSGVYFCASSSGRYGYTFGSGTRLTVV.

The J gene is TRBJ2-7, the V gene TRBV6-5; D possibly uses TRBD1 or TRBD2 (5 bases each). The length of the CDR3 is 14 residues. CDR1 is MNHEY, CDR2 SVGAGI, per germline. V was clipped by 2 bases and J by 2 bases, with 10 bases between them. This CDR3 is CASSYGGGTYEQYF. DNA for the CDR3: TGTGCCAGCAGTTACGGGGGTGGGACCTACGAGCAGTACTTC.

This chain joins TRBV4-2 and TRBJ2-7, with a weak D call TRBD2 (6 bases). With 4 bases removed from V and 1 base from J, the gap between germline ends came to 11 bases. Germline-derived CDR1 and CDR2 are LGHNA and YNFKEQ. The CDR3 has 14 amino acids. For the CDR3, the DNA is TGTGCCAGCAGCCCTCCTGGGGGGTCCTACGAGCAGTACTTC. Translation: CASSPPGGSYEQYF.

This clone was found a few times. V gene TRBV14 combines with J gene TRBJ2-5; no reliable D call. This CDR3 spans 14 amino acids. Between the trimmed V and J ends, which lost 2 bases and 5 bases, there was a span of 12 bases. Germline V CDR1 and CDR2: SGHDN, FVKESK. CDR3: CASSQSTVIETQYF. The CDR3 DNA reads TGTGCCAGCAGCCAATCTACAGTCATCGAGACCCAGTACTTC.

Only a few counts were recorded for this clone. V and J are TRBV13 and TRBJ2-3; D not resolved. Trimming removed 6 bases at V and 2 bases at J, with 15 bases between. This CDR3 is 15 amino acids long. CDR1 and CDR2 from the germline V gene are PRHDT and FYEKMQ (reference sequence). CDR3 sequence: CASRSEVDLTDTQYF. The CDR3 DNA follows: TGTGCCAGCAGATCTGAGGTGGACCTCACAGATACGCAGTATTTT.

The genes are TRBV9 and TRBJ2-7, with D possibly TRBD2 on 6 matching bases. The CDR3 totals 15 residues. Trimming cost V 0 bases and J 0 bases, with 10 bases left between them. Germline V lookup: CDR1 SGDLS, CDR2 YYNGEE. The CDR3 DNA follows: TGTGCCAGCAGCGTAGGGTTGGGGGGCTCCTACGAGCAGTACTTC. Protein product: CASSVGLGGSYEQYF.

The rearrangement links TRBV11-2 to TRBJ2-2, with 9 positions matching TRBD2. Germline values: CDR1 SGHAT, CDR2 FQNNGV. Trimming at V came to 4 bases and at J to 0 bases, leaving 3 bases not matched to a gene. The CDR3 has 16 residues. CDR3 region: CASSYLAGSNTGELFF. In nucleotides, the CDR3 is TGTGCCAGCAGCTACCTAGCGGGGTCGAACACCGGGGAGCTGTTTTTT.

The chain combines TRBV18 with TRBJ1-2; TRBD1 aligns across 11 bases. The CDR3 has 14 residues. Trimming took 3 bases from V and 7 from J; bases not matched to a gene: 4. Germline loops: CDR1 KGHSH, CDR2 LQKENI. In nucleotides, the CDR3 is TGTGCCAGCTCACCCAGGACAGGGGGCGGTGGCTACACCTTC. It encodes CASSPRTGGGGYTF. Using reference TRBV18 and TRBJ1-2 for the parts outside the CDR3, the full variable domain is NAGVMQNPRHLVRRRGQEARLRCSPMKGHSHVYWYRQLPEEGLKFMVYLQKENIIDESGMPKERFSAEFPKEGPSILRIQQVVRGDSAAYFCASSPRTGGGGYTFGSGTRLTVV.

Here the CDR3 DNA reads TGTGCCAGCAGTGACCTAGCGGGGGGCACCGGGGAGCTGTTTTTT. Its translation: CASSDLAGGTGELFF. The genes are TRBV2 and TRBJ2-2; 11 nucleotides agree with TRBD2. This CDR3 is built from 15 residues. V dropped 3 bases and J dropped 4; count of bases not matched to a gene: 1. Germline V gene sequence: CDR1 SNHLY, CDR2 FYNNEI.

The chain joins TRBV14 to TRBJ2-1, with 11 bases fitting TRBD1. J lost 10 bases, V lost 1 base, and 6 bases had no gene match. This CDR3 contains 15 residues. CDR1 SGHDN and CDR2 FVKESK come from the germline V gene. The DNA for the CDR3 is TGTGCCAGCAGCCAAGCCGGACAGGGGGCTTGGGAGCAGTTCTTC. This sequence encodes CASSQAGQGAWEQFF.

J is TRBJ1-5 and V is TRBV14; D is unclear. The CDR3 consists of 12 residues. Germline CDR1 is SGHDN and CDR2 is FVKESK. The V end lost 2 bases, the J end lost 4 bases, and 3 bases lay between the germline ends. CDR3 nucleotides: TGTGCCAGCAGCCAACTAAATCAGCCCCAGCATTTT. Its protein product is CASSQLNQPQHF.

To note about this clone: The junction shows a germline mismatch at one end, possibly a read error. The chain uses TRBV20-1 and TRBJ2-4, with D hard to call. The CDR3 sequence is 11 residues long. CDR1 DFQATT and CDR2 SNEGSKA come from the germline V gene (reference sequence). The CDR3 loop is CGAEKIGIQYF. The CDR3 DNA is TGCGGTGCAGAGAAAATTGGCATTCAGTACTTC.

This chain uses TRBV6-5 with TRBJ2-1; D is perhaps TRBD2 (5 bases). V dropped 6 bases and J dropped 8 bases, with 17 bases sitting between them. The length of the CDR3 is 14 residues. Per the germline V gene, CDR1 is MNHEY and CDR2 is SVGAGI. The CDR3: CASSRGGSGDEQFF. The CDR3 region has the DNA TGTGCCAGCAGCCGAGGTGGGAGTGGGGATGAGCAGTTCTTC.

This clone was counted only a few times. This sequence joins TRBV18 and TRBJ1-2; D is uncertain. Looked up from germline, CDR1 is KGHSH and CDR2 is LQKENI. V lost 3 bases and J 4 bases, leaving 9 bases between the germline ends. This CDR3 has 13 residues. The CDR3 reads CASSPTESYGYTF. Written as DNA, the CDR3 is TGTGCCAGCTCACCGACTGAAAGCTATGGCTACACCTTC. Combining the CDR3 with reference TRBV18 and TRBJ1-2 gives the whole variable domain NAGVMQNPRHLVRRRGQEARLRCSPMKGHSHVYWYRQLPEEGLKFMVYLQKENIIDESGMPKERFSAEFPKEGPSILRIQQVVRGDSAAYFCASSPTESYGYTFGSGTRLTVV.

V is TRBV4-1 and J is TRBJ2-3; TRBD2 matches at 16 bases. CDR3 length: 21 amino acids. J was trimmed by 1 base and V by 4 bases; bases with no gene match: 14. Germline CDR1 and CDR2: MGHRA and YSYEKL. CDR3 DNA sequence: TGCGCCAGCAGCCCCGATCCGGGACTAGCGGGAGGGTCGATTGGCACAGATACGCAGTATTTT. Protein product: CASSPDPGLAGGSIGTDTQYF.

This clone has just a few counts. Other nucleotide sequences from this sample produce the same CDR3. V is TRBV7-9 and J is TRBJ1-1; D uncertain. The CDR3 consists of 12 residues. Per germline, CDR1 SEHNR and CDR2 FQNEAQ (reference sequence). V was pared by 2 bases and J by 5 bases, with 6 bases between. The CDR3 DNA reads TGTGCCAGCAGCTTACGTGGGACTGAAGCTTTCTTT. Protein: CASSLRGTEAFF. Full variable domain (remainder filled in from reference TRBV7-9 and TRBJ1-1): DTGVSQNPRHKITKRGQNVTFRCDPISEHNRLYWYRQTLGQGPEFLTYFQNEAQLEKSRLLSDRFSAERPKGSFSTLEIQRTEQGDSAMYLCASSLRGTEAFFGQGTRLTVV.